This TCR beta chain appears in the sequencing data of a study of T-cell reconstitution after alpha-beta-depleted transplantation in children. CDR3 length: 15 residues. The junction had 5 bases not matched to a gene; V was cut back by 6 bases and J by 1 base. The germline V gene encodes CDR1 SQVTM and CDR2 ANQGSEA. In this sample, this clonotype turned up many times. The TCRbeta library was prepared with unique molecular identifiers. TCRdb re-called the PCR reads through MiXCR, storing one row per CDR3 protein. The data contain about 460,000 distinct CDR3 sequences, 10% to 13% of them singletons. This clonotype was sampled from a child aged 2 to 9 with inherited bone marrow failure, due to receive a stem cell transplant. This chain connects TRBV29-1 to TRBJ2-2, with TRBD2 matching 10 bases. Specimen: PBMCs, collected before TCRalphabeta/CD19-depleted stem cell transplant. CDR3 residues: CSVVSGRRNTGELFF. In DNA, the CDR3 is TGCAGCGTAGTTAGCGGGAGGCGGAACACCGGGGAGCTGTTTTTT.